What follows are 10 T cell receptor beta chains derived from one specimen sequenced in a study of T-cell memory formation after mild COVID-19. In TCRdb, the 5' RACE reads were re-called with MiXCR into one record per CDR3 protein. The table records some 49,000 distinct CDR3 sequences, 27% of them present only once. Sequenced sample: PBMCs or a T cell subset sorted from them (not recorded which). The origin of the receptors is a young man who had mild COVID-19 (a few samples of this study predate the infection). Cell type and time point are not known.

The chain combines TRBV29-1 with TRBJ2-7; TRBD1 matches 10 bases. J gave up 0 bases and V 0 bases, and 8 bases lay outside the gene matches. This CDR3 has 17 amino acids. CDR1 is SQVTM and CDR2 is ANQGSEA in the germline V gene. The CDR3 DNA is TGCAGCGTTGAAGATGAGAGGGACAGGGGAGTCTCCTACGAGCAGTACTTC. Translated: CSVEDERDRGVSYEQYF.

There are a few counts of this clonotype. J is TRBJ1-1 and V is TRBV27, with D possibly being TRBD1 (5 bases). The CDR3 extends over 16 amino acids. Germline assignment: CDR1 MNHEY and CDR2 SMNVEV (reference sequence). V was pared by 1 base and J by 3 bases, with 15 bases between. CDR3 DNA: TGTGCCAGCAGTTTATTGGCAGGGAATTCGTACACTGAAGCTTTCTTT. As protein: CASSLLAGNSYTEAFF.

There are a few counts of this clonotype. The chain combines TRBV7-9 with TRBJ2-3; D perhaps matches TRBD1 (6 bases). The germline V gene encodes CDR1 SEHNR and CDR2 FQNEAQ (reference sequence). This CDR3 is built from 13 residues. Trimming took off 5 bases at V and 5 bases at J, with 11 bases between the two ends. CDR3 coding DNA: TGTGCCAGCAGCAAGTACAGGGAAGATACGCAGTATTTT. Translation: CASSKYREDTQYF.

V and J are TRBV19 and TRBJ2-7; 8 nucleotides line up with TRBD1. CDR1 and CDR2 from the germline V gene are LNHDA and SQIVND (reference sequence). The CDR3 loop spans 16 amino acids. V trimming: 4 bases; J trimming: 3 bases; junction bases outside the gene matches: 11. The CDR3 region has the DNA TGTGCCAGTAGTACCCATGGACAGGGTCCAGGCTACGAGCAGTACTTC. Its protein is CASSTHGQGPGYEQYF.

The chain is built from TRBV11-2 and TRBJ2-5, with D possibly being TRBD2 (5 bases). Germline-derived CDR1 and CDR2 are SGHAT and FQNNGV. V shed 5 bases and J shed 5 bases, with 6 bases lying between them. This CDR3 is 11 amino acids long. Here the CDR3 reads CASSQRETQYF. The DNA of the CDR3 is TGTGCCAGCAGCCAGCGGGAGACCCAGTACTTC.

The chain couples TRBV7-2 to TRBJ2-3, with 7 bases fitting TRBD2. The ends lost 2 bases at V and 1 base at J; junction bases unmatched: 3. CDR1 is SGHTA and CDR2 is FQGNSA in the germline V gene. CDR3 length equals 15 residues. The CDR3: CASSLPAGGTDTQYF. CDR3 coding DNA: TGTGCCAGCAGCTTACCCGCGGGGGGCACAGATACGCAGTATTTT.

This clonotype has just a few counts. The chain employs TRBV25-1 and TRBJ2-5, with a tentative D call TRBD2 (5 bases). CDR1 and CDR2 from the germline V gene are MGHDK and SYGVNS. Trimming took off 5 bases at V and 5 bases at J, with 9 bases between the two ends. This CDR3 spans 12 amino acids. CDR3 in amino acids: CASSIGEETQYF. For the CDR3, the DNA is TGTGCCAGCAGTATCGGGGAGGAGACCCAGTACTTC.

This chain joins TRBV3-1 and TRBJ2-2; the D gene is possibly TRBD1 (5 bases). V dropped 8 bases and J dropped 3 bases, with 13 bases sitting between them. Germline CDR1 is LGHDT and CDR2 is YNNKEL (reference sequence). The CDR3 covers 14 residues. CDR3 in amino acids: CASGPQEYTGELFF. The CDR3 DNA is TGTGCCAGCGGCCCACAGGAGTACACCGGGGAGCTGTTTTTT.

The chain couples TRBV5-6 to TRBJ2-7, with 7 bases aligning to TRBD1. CDR1 is SGHDT and CDR2 is YYEEEE in the germline V gene. This CDR3 contains 13 residues. Trimming at V came to 4 bases and at J to 12 bases, leaving 13 bases not matched to a gene. CDR3 amino acids: CASSLRQGAAGYV. The CDR3 DNA is TGTGCCAGCAGCCTGCGACAGGGCGCGGCGGGGTACGTC.

This clonotype was seen only a few times. The chain uses TRBV12-3 or TRBV12-4 and TRBJ1-1; perhaps TRBD1 as D (5 bases). The V end was cut by 9 bases, the J end by 1 base, with 15 bases between. This CDR3 comprises 14 residues. The CDR3: CASQLTQGNTEAFF. The CDR3 coding sequence is TGTGCCAGTCAACTCACTCAGGGGAACACTGAAGCTTTCTTT.